Each of the 26 T cell receptor beta chains below was sequenced from the same sample in a study of cytomegalovirus exposure and HLA in healthy donors. With 60 Vbeta and 13 Jbeta primers, the PCR was carried out. Using immunoSEQ multiplex PCR, the repertoire was profiled, and TCRdb retains in-frame clones only, with some absent. Of 150,000 to 200,000 clones listed, around three quarters are singletons. The sample was PBMCs. All receptors come from a woman aged 50 to 65 in good health and CMV-seronegative.

The CDR3 sequence: CASTATPRDRAPNTGELFF. CDR3 sequence (DNA): TGTGCCAGCACCGCCACCCCCCGCGACAGGGCACCGAACACCGGGGAGCTGTTTTTT. The V and J genes are TRBV7-2 and TRBJ2-2; TRBD1 matches at 7 bases. Germline V gene data show CDR1 as SGHTA and CDR2 as FQGNSA. Losses at the gene ends were 7 bases for V and 0 bases for J; bases not matched to a gene: 17. The CDR3 covers 19 residues.

Details on this clone: Other DNA sequences in the same sample also yield this CDR3. The rearrangement links TRBV5-1 to TRBJ2-2, with 7 nucleotides matching TRBD1. Per germline, CDR1 SGHRS and CDR2 YFSETQ. Germline trimming cut 5 bases from V and 2 bases from J; bases unmatched to any gene: 6. The CDR3 totals 15 residues. The DNA of the CDR3 is TGCGCCAGCAGATTAACAGGGGATAACACCGGGGAGCTGTTTTTT. Amino acid sequence: CASRLTGDNTGELFF.

The rearrangement links TRBV28 to TRBJ2-5; 9 positions match TRBD2. Per germline, CDR1 MDHEN and CDR2 SYDVKM. There are 15 residues in the CDR3. The junction had 7 bases not matched to a gene; V was cut back by 4 bases and J by 4 bases. The CDR3 here is CASSSLGGRGETQYF. DNA for the CDR3: TGTGCCAGCAGTTCCCTGGGCGGGAGGGGAGAGACCCAGTACTTC.

This chain links TRBV5-1 with TRBJ1-2; D is possibly TRBD1 (5 bases). Trimming removed 0 bases from V and 1 base from J, with 10 bases in between. Germline-derived CDR1 and CDR2 are SGHRS and YFSETQ. This CDR3 is 15 amino acids long. CDR3 amino acids: CASSLDAQGNYGYTF. In DNA form, the CDR3 reads TGCGCCAGCAGCTTGGACGCTCAGGGTAACTATGGCTACACCTTC. The full variable domain, in which reference TRBV5-1 and TRBJ1-2 provide the parts outside the CDR3, is KAGVTQTPRYLIKTRGQQVTLSCSPISGHRSVSWYQQTPGQGLQFLFEYFSETQRNKGNFPGRFSGRQFSNSRSEMNVSTLELGDSALYLCASSLDAQGNYGYTFGSGTRLTVV.

Comment on this clone: At one boundary the junction diverges from the germline segment, which might be a read error. The chain has TRBV6-5 and TRBJ1-1; D is unclear. The V gene's germline CDR1 is MNHEY and CDR2 SVGAGI. The CDR3 totals 11 residues. CDR3 protein: CASRSNTEAFF. The CDR3 DNA sequence: TGTGCCAGCAGATCGAACACCGAAGCTTTCTTT.

For the CDR3, the DNA is TGTGCCAGCAGTTCTTCCGGGACAGGGAACCAAGAGACCCAGTACTTC. Encoded protein: CASSSSGTGNQETQYF. The chain links TRBV28 to TRBJ2-5; TRBD1 matches at 9 bases. Germline V lookup: CDR1 MDHEN, CDR2 SYDVKM. Trimming cost V 4 bases and J 0 bases; bases outside gene matches: 6. CDR3 length: 16 residues.

The chain joins TRBV6-5 to TRBJ1-5; a weak D match, TRBD1 (6 bases). The CDR3 extends over 15 amino acids. Germline CDR1 and CDR2: MNHEY and SVGAGI. The V end lost 6 bases, the J end lost 2 bases, and 14 bases lay between the germline ends. The CDR3 DNA reads TGTGCCAGCAGACCACAGGGTTCAGGCAATCAGCCCCAGCATTTT. Protein product: CASRPQGSGNQPQHF.

This clone has a single count. The chain joins TRBV2 to TRBJ2-7; D remains unclear. V was clipped by 4 bases and J by 2 bases, with 3 bases between them. CDR3 length: 11 residues. Germline-derived CDR1 and CDR2 are SNHLY and FYNNEI. The CDR3 here is CASSATYEQYF. CDR3 in DNA: TGTGCCAGCAGTGCTACCTACGAGCAGTACTTC.

The chain employs TRBV28 and TRBJ1-5, with TRBD1 matching 8 bases. V shed 8 bases, J shed 0 bases, and the junction held 6 bases outside the gene matches. Per the germline V gene, CDR1 is MDHEN and CDR2 is SYDVKM. The CDR3 extends over 15 amino acids. The CDR3 here is CASSPGQVSNQPQHF. The CDR3 DNA reads TGTGCCAGCTCGCCGGGACAGGTTAGCAATCAGCCCCAGCATTTT.

The V gene is TRBV11-3, the J gene TRBJ1-1; the D is unclear. CDR1 is SGHNT, CDR2 YENEEA, per germline. The V end was cut by 5 bases, the J end by 3 bases, with 13 bases between. CDR3 length: 14 amino acids. CDR3 DNA: TGTGCCAGCAGCCCTTTAGAGTTGGACACTGAAGCTTTCTTT. Residues: CASSPLELDTEAFF.

The rearrangement links TRBV28 to TRBJ2-3, with 15 bases lining up with TRBD2. V gave up 4 bases and J gave up 2 bases; unmatched junction bases: 4. This CDR3 is built from 17 residues. Germline V gene lookup returns CDR1 MDHEN and CDR2 SYDVKM. CDR3: CASSSGLAGGFTDTQYF. In DNA form, the CDR3 reads TGTGCCAGCAGTTCCGGACTAGCGGGGGGGTTCACAGATACGCAGTATTTT.

This clone has just a few counts. The chain carries TRBV29-1 and TRBJ2-5, with 7 bases identical to TRBD1. In germline, CDR1 is SQVTM, CDR2 ANQGSEA. This CDR3 contains 13 residues. V trimming: 3 bases; J trimming: 5 bases; junction bases outside the gene matches: 6. The CDR3 DNA sequence: TGCAGCGTTGACCCAGGGGGTCGGGAGACCCAGTACTTC. Translating gives CSVDPGGRETQYF.

The chain recombines TRBV6-5 with TRBJ1-2; D is perhaps TRBD1 (6 bases). CDR3 size: 14 residues. The V and J ends lost 6 bases and 0 bases respectively, with 11 bases between them. Germline V lookup: CDR1 MNHEY, CDR2 SVGAGI. Here the CDR3 reads CASSTAGANYGYTF. Written as DNA, the CDR3 is TGTGCCAGCAGCACGGCAGGGGCTAACTATGGCTACACCTTC.

This clone was detected only a few times. This chain uses TRBV6-5 with TRBJ2-7, with 7 positions matching TRBD1. Germline lookup yields CDR1 MNHEY and CDR2 SVGAGI. This CDR3 comprises 13 residues. V trimming: 4 bases; J trimming: 6 bases; junction bases outside the gene matches: 6. The CDR3 bases are TGTGCCAGCAGTTCTACACGGGACAGCGAGCAGTACTTC. It specifies CASSSTRDSEQYF.

The rearrangement joins TRBV2 to TRBJ2-5; 7 nucleotides align to TRBD2. J gave up 1 base and V 6 bases, and 5 bases lay outside the gene matches. CDR3 length equals 14 residues. Germline V gives CDR1 SNHLY, CDR2 FYNNEI. CDR3 protein: CASRASGPQETQYF. The CDR3 nucleotides read TGTGCCAGCAGAGCTAGCGGCCCCCAAGAGACCCAGTACTTC.

This clone was observed a handful of times. V is TRBV25-1 and J is TRBJ2-7; 10 nucleotides line up with TRBD2. V shed 2 bases, J shed 2 bases, and the junction held 9 bases outside the gene matches. CDR3 length: 17 residues. Germline loops: CDR1 MGHDK, CDR2 SYGVNS. The CDR3 region has the DNA TGTGCCAGCAGTGAAGGTCTTGGACTAGCGGAGACCTACGAGCAGTACTTC. Its translation is CASSEGLGLAETYEQYF.

The table lists this clone with a few counts. The chain is built from TRBV27 and TRBJ1-2, with TRBD1 matching over 7 bases. The CDR3 contains 13 residues. Trimming cost V 5 bases and J 7 bases; bases outside gene matches: 7. Germline-derived CDR1 and CDR2 are MNHEY and SMNVEV (reference sequence). CDR3 region: CASSTRQGRGYTF. CDR3 in DNA: TGTGCCAGCAGTACGCGACAGGGTCGTGGCTACACCTTC.

The chain links TRBV28 to TRBJ2-7; the match to TRBD1 covers 10 bases. The CDR3 has 16 amino acids. The trim removed 1 base at V and 3 bases at J, leaving 6 bases unmatched. Looked up from germline, CDR1 is MDHEN and CDR2 is SYDVKM. In DNA form, the CDR3 reads TGTGCCAGCAGTTTATCGGACAGGGGGGATGACTACGAGCAGTACTTC. It specifies CASSLSDRGDDYEQYF. The entire variable domain, with the rest obtained from reference TRBV28 and TRBJ2-7, is as follows: DVKVTQSSRYLVKRTGEKVFLECVQDMDHENMFWYRQDPGLGLRLIYFSYDVKMKEKGDIPEGYSVSREKKERFSLILESASTNQTSMYLCASSLSDRGDDYEQYFGPGTRLTVT.

This CDR3 reads CASSQQPTNEKLFF. The CDR3 coding sequence is TGTGCCAGCAGTCAACAGCCAACTAATGAAAAACTGTTTTTT. The rearrangement links TRBV28 to TRBJ1-4; D gene unclear. The CDR3 is made up of 14 amino acids. Per the germline V gene, CDR1 is MDHEN and CDR2 is SYDVKM. The ends were cut back, 5 bases at V and 0 bases at J, with 7 bases in the middle.

The chain is built from TRBV7-2 and TRBJ2-2, with 7 bases lining up with TRBD1. The CDR3 has 15 residues. Germline values: CDR1 SGHTA, CDR2 FQGNSA. Unmatched junction bases numbered 3, after V lost 4 bases and J lost 1 base. The CDR3 is CASSSRDRNTGELFF. The CDR3 nucleotides are TGTGCCAGCAGCTCCCGGGACAGGAACACCGGGGAGCTGTTTTTT.

This chain uses TRBV5-1 with TRBJ2-5; 13 bases fit TRBD2. With V trimmed by 4 bases and J by 5 bases, 8 bases remained unmatched. Germline V gene sequence: CDR1 SGHRS, CDR2 YFSETQ. The CDR3 is 16 residues long. As DNA, the CDR3 is TGCGCCAGCAGCCCTGGACTAGCGGGGGCTCGGGAGACCCAGTACTTC. Amino acids: CASSPGLAGARETQYF.

The V call is TRBV10-3, the J call TRBJ1-5; D might be TRBD1 (5 bases). CDR1 and CDR2 (germline): ENHRY, SYGVKD. V lost 2 bases, J lost 0 bases, and 5 bases lay in between. The CDR3 has 14 residues. CDR3 residues: CAISEQGSNQPQHF. The CDR3 coding sequence is TGTGCCATCAGTGAGCAGGGTAGCAATCAGCCCCAGCATTTT.

The V gene is TRBV7-9, the J gene TRBJ1-2, with TRBD1 matching 8 bases. CDR1 is SEHNR, CDR2 FQNEAQ, per germline (reference sequence). The CDR3 runs 15 residues. J lost 4 bases, V lost 2 bases, and 6 bases had no gene match. The CDR3 DNA follows: TGTGCCAGCAGCTTACAGGGGGCGCGTGCCTATGGCTACACCTTC. It specifies CASSLQGARAYGYTF.

CDR3 loop: CASSQELAVAKNIQYF. The CDR3 DNA sequence: TGCGCCAGCAGCCAAGAACTAGCAGTAGCCAAAAACATTCAGTACTTC. V is TRBV4-3 and J is TRBJ2-4, with a tentative D call TRBD2 (6 bases). Trimming pared 0 bases from V and 0 bases from J, leaving 9 bases between. Germline values: CDR1 LGHNA, CDR2 YSLEER. The CDR3 has 16 residues.

As regards this clone: Relative to the germline gene, one junction end is altered; a read error may explain this. The chain combines TRBV7-7 with TRBJ2-7, with D unresolved. Germline V gene sequence: CDR1 SSHAT, CDR2 FNYEAQ (reference sequence). This CDR3 has 14 residues. The chain's CDR3 is CASSLSTWSYEQYF. The CDR3 DNA follows: TGTGCTAGCAGCTTATCCACTTGGTCCTACGAGCAGTACTTC.

The rearrangement uses TRBV13 and TRBJ1-2; the match to TRBD1 covers 8 bases. J lost 7 bases, V lost 3 bases, and 7 bases had no gene match. The germline CDR1 and CDR2 sequences are PRHDT and FYEKMQ (reference sequence). CDR3 size: 14 residues. The chain's CDR3 is CASSFRTGSVGYTF. CDR3 in DNA: TGTGCCAGCAGCTTCAGGACAGGGTCGGTTGGCTACACCTTC.